Listed here is a single T cell receptor (beta chain). In the PCR, 60 Vbeta and 13 Jbeta primers were used. TCRdb's copy holds only in-frame clones and misses some; the assay was immunoSEQ multiplex PCR. The table has roughly 98,000 clones, around 77% seen once. This sample was taken from a study of cytomegalovirus exposure and HLA in healthy donors. Trimming left V 0 bases short and J 11 bases short, with 21 bases between. CDR3 size: 17 residues. Germline V CDR1 and CDR2: SGHRS, YFSETQ. The sequence came from a female donor in good health and CMV-seronegative. Sample: PBMCs. This chain connects TRBV5-1 to TRBJ1-6, with unresolved D. The CDR3 protein is CASSLGTEGPVRPPLHF. CDR3 coding DNA: TGCGCCAGCAGCTTGGGAACGGAGGGCCCGGTGAGGCCACCCCTCCACTTT.